These 24 T cell receptor beta chains share one sample of origin, sequenced in a study of regulatory T cells in long-lasting Graves disease. Arm-PCR of CDR3 regions with iRepertoire HTBI primers generated TCR beta libraries. TCRdb re-analysed the multiplex PCR reads in MiXCR, keeping a single row per CDR3 protein. The data hold 300,000 to 400,000 distinct CDR3 sequences, with around 17% observed a single time. Time point given: newly diagnosed GD, antithyroid drugs for less than 3 months. The TCR library was prepared using RNA isolated from PBMCs. The sample was also linked to a second study, of T cells in Graves' hyperthyroidism and ophthalmopathy.

The starting material was peripheral blood mononuclear cells (PBMCs), obtained at new diagnosis, from a patient treated with antithyroid drugs. These receptors came from a middle-aged man with Graves disease.

The chain joins TRBV7-2 to TRBJ2-7; D may match TRBD1 or TRBD2 (6 bases each). Trimming pared 1 base from V and 2 bases from J, leaving 18 bases between. CDR3 size: 17 residues. The germline gives CDR1 SGHTA, CDR2 FQGNSA. CDR3 protein: CASSLVADSRLAYEQYF. CDR3 nucleotides: TGTGCCAGCAGCTTAGTAGCGGACAGCCGACTAGCCTACGAGCAGTACTTC.

This clonotype was observed at least ten times. V is TRBV28 and J is TRBJ1-6, with D possibly being TRBD1 (5 bases). Germline CDR1 is MDHEN and CDR2 is SYDVKM. Between the trimmed V and J ends, which lost 7 bases and 11 bases, there was a span of 15 bases. The CDR3 is 13 amino acids. The CDR3: CASTPFVGAPLHF. The CDR3 DNA reads TGTGCCAGCACTCCGTTTGTGGGGGCACCCCTCCACTTT.

This clonotype was detected ten times or more. The genes are TRBV13 and TRBJ1-4; no firm D call. Germline V gives CDR1 PRHDT, CDR2 FYEKMQ (reference sequence). V lost 2 bases to trimming and J lost 8 bases, with 12 bases between them. CDR3 length: 14 residues. As DNA, the CDR3 is TGTGCCAGCAGCTTATGGGGTGTCGAGGAAAAACTGTTTTTT. Residues: CASSLWGVEEKLFF.

This clonotype was seen a handful of times. A much larger clone differs from this one at a single base, so this may be a read error. The gene calls are TRBV20-1 and TRBJ2-4, with TRBD1 matching 7 bases. Trimming took 6 bases from V and 13 from J; bases not matched to a gene: 15. This CDR3 spans 13 amino acids. Germline CDR1 reads DFQATT; CDR2 reads SNEGSKA (reference sequence). This CDR3 reads CSAIGTADSEQYF. The CDR3 DNA follows: TGCAGTGCCATAGGGACAGCGGATAGTGAGCAGTACTTC.

This clonotype was seen a few times. One end of the junction does not line up with germline, which may come from a read error. The rearrangement links TRBV24-1 to TRBJ2-3, with 9 bases fitting TRBD2. This CDR3 is built from 18 residues. Germline V gene sequence: CDR1 KGHDR, CDR2 SFDVKD. CDR3 loop: CATSDSKAGGRVTDTQYF. In DNA, the CDR3 is TGTGCCACCAGCGATTCCAAAGCGGGGGGCCGGGTCACAGATACGCAGTATTTT.

This clonotype was counted at least ten times. This sequence joins TRBV5-5 and TRBJ2-7, with 8 bases identical to TRBD1. V gave up 3 bases and J gave up 5 bases; unmatched junction bases: 10. The CDR3 covers 15 residues. Per germline, CDR1 SGHKS and CDR2 YYEKEE (reference sequence). The CDR3 region is CASSYRDRSIDEQYF. CDR3 sequence (DNA): TGTGCCAGCAGCTACCGGGACAGGTCTATCGACGAGCAGTACTTC.

This clonotype was found a few times. The rearrangement links TRBV12-5 to TRBJ1-3; 8 bases fit TRBD1. The CDR3 contains 16 residues. After removal of 1 base from V and 0 bases from J, the junction contained 2 bases not matched to a gene. Germline lookup yields CDR1 LGHNT and CDR2 FRNRAP. This CDR3 is CASGLATGGSGNTIYF. The CDR3 DNA reads TGTGCTAGTGGTTTGGCCACAGGGGGCTCTGGAAACACCATATATTTT.

This clonotype was detected ten times or more. This chain links TRBV20-1 with TRBJ1-6; a possible D gene is TRBD1 (6 bases). Germline CDR1 reads DFQATT; CDR2 reads SNEGSKA (reference sequence). This CDR3 contains 16 residues. Trimming removed 4 bases at V and 8 bases at J, with 21 bases between. The CDR3 DNA reads TGCAGTGCTAACAGGGTATCGGGCCAAGCTCATTCACCCCTCCACTTT. Its translation is CSANRVSGQAHSPLHF.

V gene TRBV10-3 combines with J gene TRBJ2-7, with 15 bases aligning to TRBD2. In germline, CDR1 is ENHRY, CDR2 SYGVKD. Unmatched junction bases numbered 10, after V lost 11 bases and J lost 2 bases. This CDR3 region has 16 residues. The CDR3 bases are TGTGCCGCGGGGACTAGCGGGGGGCAAGTCCCCTACGAGCAGTACTTC. Translating gives CAAGTSGGQVPYEQYF.

The chain combines TRBV6-1 with TRBJ1-4, with 10 bases matching TRBD1. This CDR3 has 16 amino acids. The junction had 11 bases not matched to a gene; V was cut back by 6 bases and J by 7 bases. CDR1 is MNHNS and CDR2 is SASEGT in the germline V gene. The CDR3 reads CASSPSWTGGSEKLFF. The CDR3 DNA follows: TGTGCCAGCAGCCCGTCGTGGACAGGGGGAAGTGAAAAACTGTTTTTT.

This clonotype was picked up many times. The chain joins TRBV2 to TRBJ1-4; D possibly corresponds to TRBD1 (5 bases). From germline, CDR1 is SNHLY and CDR2 FYNNEI. V was pared by 0 bases and J by 7 bases, with 12 bases between. This CDR3 spans 15 amino acids. In nucleotides, the CDR3 is TGTGCCAGCAGTGAAGCGCGGCAGGGTGCTGAAAAACTGTTTTTT. It codes for CASSEARQGAEKLFF.

This clonotype has a count of ten or more. An end of the junction does not agree with germline; a read error may underlie this. The V and J genes are TRBV4-1 and TRBJ2-3; D is possibly TRBD1 (6 bases). The CDR3 covers 16 residues. Germline V gene sequence: CDR1 MGHRA, CDR2 YSYEKL. Written as DNA, the CDR3 is TGTGCCAGCAGCCAAGATCGAGGGGGTAGTACAGATACGCAGTATTTT. Translating gives CASSQDRGGSTDTQYF.

This clonotype showed up many times. The chain is built from TRBV12-3 or TRBV12-4 and TRBJ1-1; unclear D gene. Deletions cut 6 bases from V and 0 bases from J, with 5 bases between. This CDR3 is built from 12 residues. The CDR3 DNA sequence: TGTGCCAGCAGCACGATGAACACTGAAGCTTTCTTT. Encoded protein: CASSTMNTEAFF.

This clonotype has a count of ten or more. This chain joins TRBV2 and TRBJ1-2, with TRBD1 matching 7 bases. J gave up 5 bases and V 10 bases, and 13 bases lay outside the gene matches. The germline V gene has CDR1 SNHLY and CDR2 FYNNEI. The CDR3 spans 14 residues. CDR3 residues: CAIRKGANWYGYTF. The CDR3 nucleotides are TGTGCCATCAGAAAGGGGGCGAATTGGTATGGCTACACCTTC.

Note on this clonotype: This may arise from a read error, as a much more abundant clone is one base away. The chain uses TRBV20-1 and TRBJ2-1; no firm D call. CDR3 length equals 11 residues. Germline CDR1 DFQATT, CDR2 SNEGSKA (reference sequence). This CDR3 is CSTNSYNEQLF. The CDR3 bases are TGCAGCACCAACAGCTACAATGAGCAGCTCTTC.

In its sample, this clonotype was seen a few times. The rearrangement joins TRBV12-3 or TRBV12-4 to TRBJ1-4; no reliable D call. The V end was cut by 3 bases, the J end by 7 bases, with 15 bases between. This CDR3 is 15 amino acids long. For the CDR3, the DNA is TGTGCCAGCAGTTTCTCGGGAGGTGGAGGTGAAAAACTGTTTTTT. Residues: CASSFSGGGGEKLFF.

This clonotype has at least ten counts. The chain uses TRBV2 and TRBJ2-5; D ambiguous. The V gene lost 7 bases and the J gene lost 2 bases, with 17 bases spanning the gap. Germline V gene data show CDR1 as SNHLY and CDR2 as FYNNEI. This CDR3 has 15 residues. CDR3 sequence reads: CASNPRVNLQETQYF. The CDR3 nucleotides are TGTGCCAGCAACCCAAGGGTCAATTTGCAAGAGACCCAGTACTTC.

V gene TRBV3-1 combines with J gene TRBJ2-1; a possible D gene is TRBD2 (6 bases). Trimming stripped 3 bases from V and 13 bases from J, with 19 bases between. Per germline, CDR1 LGHDT and CDR2 YNNKEL (reference sequence). The CDR3 length is 14 residues. The CDR3 here is CASSHSGGWGLQFF. CDR3 nucleotides: TGTGCCAGCAGCCACAGCGGAGGGTGGGGACTTCAGTTCTTC.

V gene TRBV4-2 combines with J gene TRBJ2-1, with D maybe TRBD2 (5 bases). This CDR3 has 17 amino acids. Germline assignment: CDR1 LGHNA and CDR2 YNFKEQ. The V and J ends lost 0 bases and 5 bases respectively, with 17 bases between them. The CDR3 here is CASSQDLLREIHNEQFF. In DNA form, the CDR3 reads TGTGCCAGCAGCCAAGATCTGTTGAGGGAGATACACAATGAGCAGTTCTTC.

This clonotype has only a few counts. The chain is built from TRBV6-5 and TRBJ2-5, with 14 bases aligning to TRBD2. The germline V gene encodes CDR1 MNHEY and CDR2 SVGAGI. CDR3 length: 21 residues. With 2 bases clipped from V and 1 base from J, the junction kept 15 bases outside the gene matches. For the CDR3, the DNA is TGTGCCAGCAGTTACCGAACGGGACTAGCGGGGGCCCAAACCATCCAAGAGACCCAGTACTTC. It specifies CASSYRTGLAGAQTIQETQYF.

This clonotype was seen ten or more times. The chain couples TRBV11-3 to TRBJ1-1; the match to TRBD1 covers 7 bases. This CDR3 has 14 residues. In germline, CDR1 is SGHNT, CDR2 YENEEA. The J segment lost 0 bases and the V segment lost 4 bases, leaving 2 bases of the junction unmatched. In nucleotides, the CDR3 is TGTGCCAGCAGCTGGACAGGTATGAACACTGAAGCTTTCTTT. It codes for CASSWTGMNTEAFF.

This clonotype was observed a single time. This chain connects TRBV7-9 to TRBJ2-1, with D possibly matching TRBD1 (6 bases). The V and J ends lost 1 base and 3 bases respectively, with 10 bases between them. The CDR3 length is 15 residues. Germline lookup yields CDR1 SEHNR and CDR2 FQNEAQ (reference sequence). Written as DNA, the CDR3 is TGTGCCAGCAGCTTAGGACAGGTGAACTACAATGAGCAGTTCTTC. Amino acids: CASSLGQVNYNEQFF.

This clonotype has just a few counts. This chain uses TRBV27 with TRBJ1-1, with TRBD1 as a possible D gene (6 bases). The CDR3 is 16 amino acids. The germline V and J ends were trimmed by 4 bases and 1 base, with 16 bases remaining between them. CDR1 is MNHEY and CDR2 is SMNVEV in the germline V gene (reference sequence). In nucleotides, the CDR3 is TGTGCCAGCAGTTCCCCGACAGGATCGAAGAACACTGAAGCTTTCTTT. This translates into CASSSPTGSKNTEAFF.

The V gene is TRBV20-1, the J gene TRBJ2-3; D is perhaps TRBD1 or TRBD2 (5 bases each). The CDR3 covers 18 residues. V dropped 4 bases and J dropped 2 bases, with 25 bases sitting between them. Germline CDR1 is DFQATT and CDR2 is SNEGSKA (reference sequence). The CDR3 spells CSANLWLGRTRLTDTQYF. As DNA, the CDR3 is TGCAGTGCTAATTTGTGGTTGGGACGGACCCGCCTCACAGATACGCAGTATTTT.